The rows below give T cell receptor beta chains drawn from one sample of a study of blood T cell repertoires in COVID-19. Sequenced by immunoSEQ multiplex PCR; TCRdb stores in-frame clones only, minus some. The table records around 150,000 clones, roughly 93% of them present only once. Sequencing used peripheral blood. The receptors come from a woman aged 55 to 70 with COVID-19, enrolled during active disease. The CDR3 runs from the conserved cysteine through the conserved F or W. A D gene is named only where the DNA matches it firmly. Rows give clone size only sometimes, using once, few, many, or a class for an expanded clone.

cdr3_nt	cdr3_aa	d_call	clone_size	v_call	j_call
TGCGCCAGCAGCTTGGACGGGGTTTCTGGAAACACCATATATTTT	CASSLDGVSGNTIYF	.	.	TRBV5-1	TRBJ1-3
TGCAGCGTTGAACCGGACGGGGCAACTAATGAAAAACTGTTTTTT	CSVEPDGATNEKLFF	.	.	TRBV29-1	TRBJ1-4
TGTGCCAGCAGTGAAGCCGGAGGGTCTCTCGAGCAGTACTTC	CASSEAGGSLEQYF	.	.	TRBV6-1	TRBJ2-7
TGTGCCAGCTCACGGGACAGGGGAACGGATCAGCCCCAGCATTTT	CASSRDRGTDQPQHF	TRBD1	.	TRBV18	TRBJ1-5
TGTGCCACCAGCAGAGATATCGCAGGGGCTCATGGCTACACCTTC	CATSRDIAGAHGYTF	.	once	TRBV15	TRBJ1-2
TGCGCCAGCAGCCACCAGGGGACCGCCTATGGCTACACCTTC	CASSHQGTAYGYTF	.	.	TRBV4-3	TRBJ1-2
TGCGCCAGCAGCCAATTGCCCAGGACAGGCATCTACGAGCAGTACTTC	CASSQLPRTGIYEQYF	TRBD1	once	TRBV4-1	TRBJ2-7
TGCGCCAGCAGCTTGGCCACTAGAAGCACAGATACGCAGTATTTT	CASSLATRSTDTQYF	.	.	TRBV5-1	TRBJ2-3
TGTGCCAGCAGCCAAGATCTTGGCCTCAATTCACCCCTCCACTTT	CASSQDLGLNSPLHF	.	.	TRBV4-2	TRBJ1-6
TGTGCCAGCAGCCCCCCAGGGACTTTAAGTCAGCCCCAGCATTTT	CASSPPGTLSQPQHF	.	.	TRBV14	TRBJ1-5
TGTGCCAGCAGCGTAGTAGGGACTAACACCGGGGAGCTGTTTTTT	CASSVVGTNTGELFF	.	.	TRBV9	TRBJ2-2